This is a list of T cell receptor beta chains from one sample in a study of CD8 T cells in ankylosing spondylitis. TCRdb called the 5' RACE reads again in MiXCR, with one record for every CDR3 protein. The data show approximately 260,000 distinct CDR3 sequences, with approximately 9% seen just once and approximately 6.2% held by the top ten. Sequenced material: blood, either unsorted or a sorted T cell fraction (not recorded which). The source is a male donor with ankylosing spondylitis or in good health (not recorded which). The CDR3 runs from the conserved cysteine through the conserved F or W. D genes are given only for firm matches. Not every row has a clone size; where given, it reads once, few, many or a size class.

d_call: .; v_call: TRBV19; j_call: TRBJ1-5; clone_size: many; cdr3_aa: CASSIMRRHSNQPQHF; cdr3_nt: TGTGCCAGTAGTATAATGCGGCGACATAGCAATCAGCCCCAGCATTTT
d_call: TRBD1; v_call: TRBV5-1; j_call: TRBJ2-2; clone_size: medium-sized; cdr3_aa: CASSPTGITGELFF; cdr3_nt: TGCGCCAGCAGCCCGACAGGGATCACCGGGGAGCTGTTTTTT
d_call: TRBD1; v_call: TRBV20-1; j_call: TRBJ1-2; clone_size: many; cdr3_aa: CSAASGTGDFYGYTF; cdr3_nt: TGCAGTGCTGCCTCCGGGACAGGGGATTTCTATGGCTACACCTTC
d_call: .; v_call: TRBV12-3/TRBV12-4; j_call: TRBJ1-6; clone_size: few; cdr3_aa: CASSFRSENSPLHF; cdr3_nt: TGTGCCAGCAGTTTCAGAAGCGAGAATTCACCCCTCCACTTT
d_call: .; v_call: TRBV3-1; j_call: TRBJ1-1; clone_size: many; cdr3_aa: CASSRGGGNTEAFF; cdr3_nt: TGTGCCAGCAGCCGTGGAGGGGGGAACACTGAAGCTTTCTTT
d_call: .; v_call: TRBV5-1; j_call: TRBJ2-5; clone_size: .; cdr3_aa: CASKREWGQQETQYF; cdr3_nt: TGCGCCAGCAAACGGGAGTGGGGCCAACAAGAGACCCAGTACTTC
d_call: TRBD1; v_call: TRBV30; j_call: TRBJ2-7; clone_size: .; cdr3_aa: CAWTGTASYEQYF; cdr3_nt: TGTGCCTGGACCGGGACAGCTTCCTACGAGCAGTACTTC
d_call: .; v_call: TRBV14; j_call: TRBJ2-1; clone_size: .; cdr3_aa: CASSHRLHLKDEQFF; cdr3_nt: TGTGCCAGCAGCCACCGACTTCACCTAAAGGATGAGCAGTTCTTC
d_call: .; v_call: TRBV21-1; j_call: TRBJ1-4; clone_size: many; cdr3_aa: CASSKGRQALNEKLFF; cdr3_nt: TGTGCCAGCAGCAAAGGTCGACAGGCCTTGAATGAAAAACTGTTTTTT
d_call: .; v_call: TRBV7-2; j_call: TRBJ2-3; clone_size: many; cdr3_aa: CASSLVGWHTDTQYF; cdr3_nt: TGTGCCAGCAGCTTAGTAGGGTGGCACACAGATACGCAGTATTTT
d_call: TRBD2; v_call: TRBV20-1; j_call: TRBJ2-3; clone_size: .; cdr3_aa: CSARSSGRYTDTQYF; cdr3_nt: TGCAGTGCTAGATCTAGCGGGCGATACACAGATACGCAGTATTTT
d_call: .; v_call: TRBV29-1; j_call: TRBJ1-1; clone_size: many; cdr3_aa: CSVSWGKGDTEAFF; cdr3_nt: TGCAGCGTCTCCTGGGGGAAGGGGGACACTGAAGCTTTCTTT
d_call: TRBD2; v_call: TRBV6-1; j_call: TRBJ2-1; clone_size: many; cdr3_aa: CASSGTSGPRGSYNEQFF; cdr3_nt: TGTGCCAGCAGCGGGACTAGCGGCCCTCGGGGCTCCTACAATGAGCAGTTCTTC
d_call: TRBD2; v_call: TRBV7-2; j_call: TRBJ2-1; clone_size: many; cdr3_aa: CASSLGAGVSYNEQFF; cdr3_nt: TGTGCCAGCAGCTTAGGGGCGGGAGTGTCCTACAATGAGCAGTTCTTC
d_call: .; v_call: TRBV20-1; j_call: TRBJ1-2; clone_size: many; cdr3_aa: CSATPAGSVNYGYTF; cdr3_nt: TGCAGTGCCACCCCCGCGGGGTCGGTTAACTATGGCTACACCTTC
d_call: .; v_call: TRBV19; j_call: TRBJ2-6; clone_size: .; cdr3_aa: CASSMSSGANVLTF; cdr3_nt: TGTGCCAGTAGTATGTCCTCTGGGGCCAACGTCCTGACTTTC
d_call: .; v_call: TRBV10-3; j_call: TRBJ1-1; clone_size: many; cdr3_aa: CAISGNTEAFF; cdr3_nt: TGTGCCATCAGTGGGAACACTGAAGCTTTCTTT
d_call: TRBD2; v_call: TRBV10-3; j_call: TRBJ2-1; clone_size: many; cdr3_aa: CAISRFSGDYNEQFF; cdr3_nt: TGTGCCATCAGTAGATTCAGCGGGGACTACAATGAGCAGTTCTTC
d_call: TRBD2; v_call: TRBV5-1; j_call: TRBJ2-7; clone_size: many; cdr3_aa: CASSGDRPPGLAGARFGEQYF; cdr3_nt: TGCGCCAGTTCGGGGGACAGACCACCGGGACTAGCGGGAGCGCGCTTTGGCGAGCAGTACTTC
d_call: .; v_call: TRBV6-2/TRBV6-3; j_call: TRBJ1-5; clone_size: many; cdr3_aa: CASSRGQPQHF; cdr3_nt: TGTGCCAGCAGTCGGGGTCAGCCCCAGCATTTT
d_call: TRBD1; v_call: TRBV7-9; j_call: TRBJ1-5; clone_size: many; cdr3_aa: CASSLGQGGGQPQHF; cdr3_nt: TGTGCCAGCAGCTTAGGCCAAGGGGGCGGCCAGCCCCAGCATTTT
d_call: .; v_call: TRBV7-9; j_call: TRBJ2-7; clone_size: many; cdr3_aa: CASSLTPGQQASYEQYF; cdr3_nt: TGTGCCAGCAGCTTAACGCCTGGACAGCAGGCCTCCTACGAGCAGTACTTC
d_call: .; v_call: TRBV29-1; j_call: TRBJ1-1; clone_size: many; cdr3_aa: CSGNLNTEAFF; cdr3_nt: TGCAGCGGGAATCTGAACACTGAAGCTTTCTTT
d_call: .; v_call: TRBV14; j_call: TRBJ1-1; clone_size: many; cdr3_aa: CASSQVGGTEAFF; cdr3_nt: TGTGCCAGCAGCCAAGTAGGCGGCACTGAAGCTTTCTTT
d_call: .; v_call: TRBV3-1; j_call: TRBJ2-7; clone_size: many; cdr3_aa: CASSQEVGEQYF; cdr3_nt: TGTGCCAGCAGCCAAGAAGTAGGCGAGCAGTACTTC
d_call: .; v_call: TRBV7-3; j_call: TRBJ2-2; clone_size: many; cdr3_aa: CASSPLVTTGELFF; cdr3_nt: TGTGCCAGCAGCCCCCTAGTTACAACCGGGGAGCTGTTTTTT
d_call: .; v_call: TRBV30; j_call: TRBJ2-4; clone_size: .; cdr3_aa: CAWSTYQGQGNIQYF; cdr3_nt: TGTGCCTGGAGTACTTACCAGGGGCAGGGGAACATTCAGTACTTC
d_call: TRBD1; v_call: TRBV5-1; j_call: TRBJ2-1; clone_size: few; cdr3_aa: CASSFGGTGGYNEQFF; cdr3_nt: TGCGCCAGCAGCTTCGGGGGGACAGGGGGCTACAATGAGCAGTTCTTC
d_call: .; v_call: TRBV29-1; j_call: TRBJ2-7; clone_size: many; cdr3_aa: CSAKQGAYEQYF; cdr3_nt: TGCAGCGCCAAACAGGGAGCCTACGAGCAGTACTTC
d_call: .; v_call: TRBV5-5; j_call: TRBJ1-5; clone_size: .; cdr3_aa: CASSAAGPSNQPQHF; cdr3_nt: TGTGCCAGCAGCGCCGCGGGGCCTAGCAATCAGCCCCAGCATTTT